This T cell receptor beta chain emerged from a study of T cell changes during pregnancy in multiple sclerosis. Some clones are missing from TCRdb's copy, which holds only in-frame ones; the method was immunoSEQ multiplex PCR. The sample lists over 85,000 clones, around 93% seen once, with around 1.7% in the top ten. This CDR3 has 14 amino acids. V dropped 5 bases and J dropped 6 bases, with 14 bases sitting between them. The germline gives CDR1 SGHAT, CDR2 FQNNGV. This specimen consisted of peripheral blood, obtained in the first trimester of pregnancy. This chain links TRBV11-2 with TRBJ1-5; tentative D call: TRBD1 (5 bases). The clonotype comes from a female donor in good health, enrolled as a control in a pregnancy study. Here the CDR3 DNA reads TGTGCCAGCAGCCCCACAGGTGGTTTTCAGCCCCAGCATTTT. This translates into CASSPTGGFQPQHF.